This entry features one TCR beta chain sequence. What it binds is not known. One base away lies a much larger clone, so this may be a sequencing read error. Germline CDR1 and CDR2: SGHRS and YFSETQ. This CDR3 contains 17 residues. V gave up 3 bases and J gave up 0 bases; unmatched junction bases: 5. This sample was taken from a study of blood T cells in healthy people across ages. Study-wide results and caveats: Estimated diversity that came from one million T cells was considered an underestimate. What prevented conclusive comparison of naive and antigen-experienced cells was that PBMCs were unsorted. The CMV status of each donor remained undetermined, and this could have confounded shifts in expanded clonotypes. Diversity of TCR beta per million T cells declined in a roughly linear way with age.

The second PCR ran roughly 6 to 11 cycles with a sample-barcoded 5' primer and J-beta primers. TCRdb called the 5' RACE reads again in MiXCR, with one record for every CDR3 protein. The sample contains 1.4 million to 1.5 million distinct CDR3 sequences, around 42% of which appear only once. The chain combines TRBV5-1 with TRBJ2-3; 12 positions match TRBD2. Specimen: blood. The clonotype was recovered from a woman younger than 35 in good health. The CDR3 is CASSSTSGSGSTDTQYF. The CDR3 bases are TGCGCCAGCAGCTCGACTAGCGGGAGTGGTAGCACAGATACGCAGTATTTT.